The entry that follows covers one T cell receptor beta chain sequence. The data were produced by immunoSEQ multiplex PCR, yet TCRdb's version contains in-frame clones alone and is incomplete. The sample lists 300,000 to 350,000 clones; roughly 88% were seen once. The sample is drawn from a study of blood T cell repertoires in COVID-19. Across the whole study: From T cells, B-cell-depleted T cells, or PBMCs came the material, which was cDNA or gDNA.

Assignments of participants to cohorts depended upon their own reported clinical history. Recovered Cohort 3 donors showed two negative PCRs, clearance, or symptom resolution. This CDR3 is built from 17 residues. Per germline, CDR1 SGHTS and CDR2 YDEGEE. With V trimmed by 5 bases and J by 0 bases, 8 bases remained unmatched. The receptor was isolated from a man younger than 45 who had recovered from COVID-19. The J gene is TRBJ2-6, the V gene TRBV5-8; 7 positions match TRBD1. Sample: PBMCs or T cells enriched from blood (not recorded which). The CDR3 spells CASRATGAVSGANVLTF. CDR3 nucleotides: TGTGCCAGCAGGGCAACAGGGGCCGTCTCTGGGGCCAACGTCCTGACTTTC. The variable domain in full, completed from reference TRBV5-8 and TRBJ2-6, reads EAGVTQSPTHLIKTRGQQATLRCSPISGHTSVYWYQQALGLGLQFLLWYDEGEERNRGNFPPRFSGRQFPNYSSELNVNALELEDSALYLCASRATGAVSGANVLTFGAGSRLTVL.